These 21 T cell receptor beta chains were sequenced from one sample in a study of post-analysis software for immune sequencing data. General observations from the study: Several TRBV segments were more frequent in patients than controls; TRBV5-6, TRBV5-1 and TRBV20-1 belonged to this group.

Their antigen targets remain unknown. Every TCR beta cDNA library bore unique molecular identifiers. TCRdb ran MiXCR on the PCR reads and lists one entry per CDR3 protein. Of around 770,000 distinct CDR3 sequences listed, 40% to 55% are singletons. The specimen sequenced was blood. These receptors all come from a girl aged 10 to 17 with multiple sclerosis.

A single count supports this clonotype. The rearrangement uses TRBV6-1 and TRBJ2-1; 9 nucleotides match TRBD2. Germline V gene lookup returns CDR1 MNHNS and CDR2 SASEGT. The CDR3 totals 15 residues. The V and J ends lost 4 bases and 5 bases, in that order; junction bases with no gene match: 6. The CDR3 sequence is CASSVSSGKHNEQFF. In DNA form, the CDR3 reads TGTGCCAGCAGTGTCTCTAGCGGGAAGCACAATGAGCAGTTCTTC.

Only a few counts were recorded for this clonotype. The chain combines TRBV9 with TRBJ2-1; tentatively, D is TRBD2 (6 bases). CDR3 length: 15 residues. V was cut by 3 bases and J by 0 bases, with 10 bases left in between. The germline gives CDR1 SGDLS, CDR2 YYNGEE. The CDR3 bases are TGTGCCAGCAGCGACGCTAGCGCCTCCTACAATGAGCAGTTCTTC. This sequence encodes CASSDASASYNEQFF.

The chain couples TRBV6-6 to TRBJ2-1; possibly TRBD1 for D (6 bases). The CDR3 runs 13 residues. V was cut by 5 bases and J by 9 bases, with 14 bases left in between. Per germline, CDR1 MNHNY and CDR2 SVGAGI (reference sequence). The CDR3 is CASSPSGVGEQFF. The CDR3, as DNA: TGTGCCAGCAGTCCTTCAGGGGTAGGTGAGCAGTTCTTC.

The chain is built from TRBV7-8 and TRBJ2-2; TRBD1 matches at 10 bases. This CDR3 comprises 13 residues. With 5 bases clipped from V and 6 bases from J, the junction kept 0 bases outside the gene matches. CDR1 and CDR2 (germline): SGHVS, FQNEAQ. CDR3 protein: CASSDRGPGELFF. CDR3 nucleotide sequence: TGTGCCAGCAGCGACAGGGGGCCCGGGGAGCTGTTTTTT.

The chain is built from TRBV9 and TRBJ2-7; 12 nucleotides align to TRBD2. The junction had 4 bases not matched to a gene; V was cut back by 0 bases and J by 6 bases. Germline V gene data show CDR1 as SGDLS and CDR2 as YYNGEE. The CDR3 is 15 amino acids. In nucleotides, the CDR3 is TGTGCCAGCAGCGTAGGGACTAGCGGGAAATCCGAGCAGTACTTC. It specifies CASSVGTSGKSEQYF.

The chain recombines TRBV28 with TRBJ2-5, with 7 positions matching TRBD1. This CDR3 has 17 residues. The trim removed 3 bases at V and 0 bases at J, leaving 10 bases unmatched. Per germline, CDR1 MDHEN and CDR2 SYDVKM. In DNA form, the CDR3 reads TGTGCCAGCAGTTTGGGGTTGACAGGGCTGGACCAAGAGACCCAGTACTTC. It translates to CASSLGLTGLDQETQYF.

This chain uses TRBV20-1 with TRBJ1-1; D not resolved. This CDR3 is built from 13 residues. Per the germline V gene, CDR1 is DFQATT and CDR2 is SNEGSKA (reference sequence). The V gene lost 0 bases and the J gene lost 7 bases, with 12 bases spanning the gap. CDR3 protein: CSARDGTADEAFF. The CDR3 DNA reads as TGCAGTGCTAGAGATGGAACCGCCGATGAAGCTTTCTTT.

As to this clonotype: Likely a read error: the CDR3 ends without its conserved phenylalanine or tryptophan. The DNA of the CDR3 is TGTGCCAGTGGCCGGGGCCTCTATGGCTACACCTGC. This codes for CASGRGLYGYTC. The rearrangement uses TRBV19 and TRBJ1-2; D is possibly TRBD1 (5 bases). Trimming stripped 8 bases from V and 4 bases from J, with 11 bases between. The V gene's germline CDR1 is LNHDA and CDR2 SQIVND (reference sequence). The length of the CDR3 is 12 residues.

The chain employs TRBV3-1 and TRBJ2-7, with D hard to call. CDR1 is LGHDT and CDR2 is YNNKEL in the germline V gene (reference sequence). This CDR3 comprises 13 residues. V was trimmed by 4 bases and J by 2 bases, leaving 9 bases between them. DNA for the CDR3: TGTGCCAGCAGCCGGATAGAGGCCTACGAGCAGTACTTC. It encodes CASSRIEAYEQYF.

Only one count was recorded for this clonotype. The chain uses TRBV7-9 and TRBJ2-1, with unresolved D. The germline V gene encodes CDR1 SEHNR and CDR2 FQNEAQ (reference sequence). V was shortened by 5 bases and J by 1 base, with 15 bases between the two germline ends. The CDR3 is 16 residues long. This CDR3 is CASSPTTAYSYNEQFF. DNA of the CDR3: TGTGCCAGCAGCCCGACGACTGCGTATTCCTACAATGAGCAGTTCTTC.

This clonotype was picked up a small number of times. The junction does not match germline at one end; this may be a read error. The chain has TRBV14 and TRBJ2-7; no firm D call. Germline values: CDR1 SGHDN, CDR2 FVKESK. The CDR3 length is 11 residues. CDR3 DNA: TGTGCCAACAGCCAAACGTACGAGCAGTACTTC. Translation: CANSQTYEQYF.

This clonotype has just a few counts. Written as DNA, the CDR3 is TGTGCCACCAGCCCTAATCCCCTTTACTATGGCTACACCTTC. It yields the protein CATSPNPLYYGYTF. The rearrangement joins TRBV15 to TRBJ1-2; no firm D call. The CDR3 runs 14 residues. Between the trimmed V and J ends, which lost 5 bases and 3 bases, there was a span of 13 bases. Looked up from germline, CDR1 is LNHNV and CDR2 is YYDKDF (reference sequence).

The chain is built from TRBV28 and TRBJ2-2; no reliable D call. This CDR3 has 14 residues. V was trimmed by 5 bases and J by 1 base, leaving 8 bases between them. CDR1 and CDR2 from the germline V gene are MDHEN and SYDVKM. The CDR3 loop reads CASSLEVNTGELFF. The CDR3 nucleotides read TGTGCCAGCAGTCTAGAAGTGAACACCGGGGAGCTGTTTTTT. Drawing the rest from reference TRBV28 and TRBJ2-2, the complete variable domain is DVKVTQSSRYLVKRTGEKVFLECVQDMDHENMFWYRQDPGLGLRLIYFSYDVKMKEKGDIPEGYSVSREKKERFSLILESASTNQTSMYLCASSLEVNTGELFFGEGSRLTVL.

This clonotype was seen only once. This likely traces to a read error, being one base from a far larger clone. This rearrangement joins TRBV14 to TRBJ2-7, with D hard to call. There are 12 residues in the CDR3. In germline, CDR1 is SGHDN, CDR2 FVKESK. Written as DNA, the CDR3 is TGTGCCAGCAGCCTGACCTCCTACGAGCGGTACTTC. It yields the protein CASSLTSYERYF.

The V gene is TRBV9, the J gene TRBJ2-1; 11 positions match TRBD2. The CDR3 totals 16 residues. V trimming: 4 bases; J trimming: 7 bases; junction bases outside the gene matches: 10. The V gene's germline CDR1 is SGDLS and CDR2 YYNGEE. The CDR3 protein is CASSTRGLAGGNEQFF. The CDR3 DNA follows: TGTGCCAGCAGCACAAGGGGGCTAGCGGGAGGAAATGAGCAGTTCTTC.

The gene calls are TRBV5-6 and TRBJ2-1; D may be TRBD2 (5 bases). Trimming pared 6 bases from V and 4 bases from J, leaving 14 bases between. CDR3 length: 14 residues. The germline CDR1 and CDR2 sequences are SGHDT and YYEEEE. The CDR3 nucleotides are TGTGCCAGCAAAGCGGATAAAATATACAATGAGCAGTTCTTC. This gives the protein CASKADKIYNEQFF.

The chain combines TRBV20-1 with TRBJ2-7, with 9 bases matching TRBD1. The CDR3 is made up of 18 amino acids. The V segment lost 3 bases and the J segment 0 bases; nucleotides outside the gene matches: 15. CDR1 and CDR2 (germline): DFQATT, SNEGSKA (reference sequence). CDR3 coding DNA: TGCAGTGCTAGTGTGACAGGGGGTCGAGTGGGGGGCTCCTACGAGCAGTACTTC. Translated: CSASVTGGRVGGSYEQYF.

This clonotype was counted many times. This rearrangement joins TRBV20-1 to TRBJ2-1, with 7 bases aligning to TRBD2. The V gene end was trimmed by 8 bases and the J gene end by 8 bases; junction bases not matched to a gene: 12. Germline values: CDR1 DFQATT, CDR2 SNEGSKA (reference sequence). This CDR3 spans 13 amino acids. Here the CDR3 DNA reads TGCAGTCCCGCTCGCGGGAGCACCGATGAGCAGTTCTTC. It translates to CSPARGSTDEQFF.

In its sample, this clonotype was seen a few times. The rearrangement uses TRBV20-1 and TRBJ2-1; 7 nucleotides match TRBD2. The CDR3 spans 14 residues. Trimming at V came to 4 bases and at J to 6 bases, leaving 9 bases not matched to a gene. The V gene's germline CDR1 is DFQATT and CDR2 SNEGSKA (reference sequence). CDR3 region: CSAIPGGGFNEQFF. CDR3 bases: TGCAGTGCTATCCCGGGAGGTGGTTTCAATGAGCAGTTCTTC.

This clonotype was counted a few times. The chain joins TRBV24-1 to TRBJ2-6, with a weak D call TRBD1 (7 bases). The CDR3 runs to 17 residues. CDR1 and CDR2 from the germline V gene are KGHDR and SFDVKD. V was pared by 4 bases and J by 2 bases, with 14 bases between. CDR3 DNA sequence: TGTGCCACCAGTGACCCTCGGGGGACAGCTGGGGCCAACGTCCTGACTTTC. It is translated as CATSDPRGTAGANVLTF.

This clonotype appeared a single time. This rearrangement joins TRBV2 to TRBJ2-3; 7 bases fit TRBD2. The ends lost 11 bases at V and 2 bases at J; junction bases unmatched: 7. The CDR3 is made up of 13 amino acids. The germline V gene has CDR1 SNHLY and CDR2 FYNNEI. CDR3 in DNA: TGTGCCCTAGCGGAGCGGGTCACAGATACGCAGTATTTT. It translates to CALAERVTDTQYF.